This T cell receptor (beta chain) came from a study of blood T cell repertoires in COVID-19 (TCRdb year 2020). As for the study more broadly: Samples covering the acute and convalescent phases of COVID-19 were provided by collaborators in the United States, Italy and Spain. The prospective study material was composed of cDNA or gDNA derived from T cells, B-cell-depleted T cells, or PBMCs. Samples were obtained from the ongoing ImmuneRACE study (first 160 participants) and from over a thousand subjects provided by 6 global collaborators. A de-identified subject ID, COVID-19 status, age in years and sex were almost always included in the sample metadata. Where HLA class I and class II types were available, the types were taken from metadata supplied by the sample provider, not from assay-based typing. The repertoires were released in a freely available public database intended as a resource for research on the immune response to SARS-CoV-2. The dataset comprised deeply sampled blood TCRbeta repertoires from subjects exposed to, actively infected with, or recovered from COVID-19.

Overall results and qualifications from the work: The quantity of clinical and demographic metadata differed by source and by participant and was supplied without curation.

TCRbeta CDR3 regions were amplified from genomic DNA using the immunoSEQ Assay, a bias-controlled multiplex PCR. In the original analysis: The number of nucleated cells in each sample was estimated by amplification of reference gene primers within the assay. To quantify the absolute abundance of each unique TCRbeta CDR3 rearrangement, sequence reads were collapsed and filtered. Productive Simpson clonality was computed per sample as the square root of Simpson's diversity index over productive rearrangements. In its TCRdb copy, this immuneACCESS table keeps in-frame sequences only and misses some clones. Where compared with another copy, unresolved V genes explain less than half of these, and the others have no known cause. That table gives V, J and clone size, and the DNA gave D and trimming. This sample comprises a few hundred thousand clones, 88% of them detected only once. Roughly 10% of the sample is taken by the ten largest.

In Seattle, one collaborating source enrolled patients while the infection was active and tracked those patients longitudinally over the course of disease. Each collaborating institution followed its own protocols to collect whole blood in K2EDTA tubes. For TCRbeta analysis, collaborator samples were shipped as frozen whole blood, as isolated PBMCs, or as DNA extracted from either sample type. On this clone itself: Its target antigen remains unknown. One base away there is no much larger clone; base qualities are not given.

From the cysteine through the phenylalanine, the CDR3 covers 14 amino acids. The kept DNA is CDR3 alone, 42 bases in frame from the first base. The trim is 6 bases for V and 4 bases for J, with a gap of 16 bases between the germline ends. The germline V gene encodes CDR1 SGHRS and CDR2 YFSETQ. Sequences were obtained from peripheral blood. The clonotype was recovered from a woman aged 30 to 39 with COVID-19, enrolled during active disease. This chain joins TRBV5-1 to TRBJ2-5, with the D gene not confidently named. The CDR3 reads CASTAIGGGETQYF. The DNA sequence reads TGCGCCAGCACCGCCATTGGCGGCGGAGAGACCCAGTACTTC.